A selection of T cell receptor beta chains follows, all from one sample in a study of blood T cell repertoires in COVID-19. Data came from immunoSEQ multiplex PCR; TCRdb stores just in-frame clones and leaves some out. The table has about 180,000 clones, roughly 85% seen once. The specimen sequenced was PBMCs or T cells enriched from blood (not recorded which). These receptors came from a man aged 55 to 69 who had recovered from COVID-19. CDR3s include the opening cysteine and the closing phenylalanine or tryptophan. D genes are given only for firm matches. Rows may omit the clone size; those that give it use once, few, many or a size class.

V gene,J gene,D gene,clone size,CDR3 protein,CDR3 DNA
TRBV6-5,TRBJ2-7,TRBD1,.,CASSSRPGQAYEQYF,TGTGCCAGCAGTTCCCGTCCGGGACAGGCCTACGAGCAGTACTTC
TRBV4-1,TRBJ1-5,.,.,CASSQEISRGNQPQHF,TGCGCCAGCAGCCAAGAGATTAGCAGGGGAAATCAGCCCCAGCATTTT
TRBV9,TRBJ2-2,.,once,CASTQITGELFF,TGTGCCAGCACGCAGATTACCGGGGAGCTGTTTTTT
TRBV11-2,TRBJ1-6,.,once,CASSLGRNSPLHF,TGTGCCAGCAGCTTAGGGCGGAATTCACCCCTCCACTTT
TRBV28,TRBJ1-4,TRBD1,.,CASSSGQGSNEKLFF,TGTGCCAGCAGTTCGGGACAGGGTTCTAATGAAAAACTGTTTTTT
TRBV29-1,TRBJ2-1,.,.,CSVEGPGGRGYNEQFF,TGCAGCGTTGAAGGCCCCGGTGGGCGAGGGTACAATGAGCAGTTCTTC
TRBV25-1,TRBJ1-3,.,.,CASSEGQNSGNTIYF,TGTGCCAGCAGTGAGGGACAAAACTCTGGAAACACCATATATTTT
TRBV2,TRBJ2-2,.,.,CASSVKAPGELFF,TGTGCCAGCAGTGTAAAAGCACCCGGGGAGCTGTTTTTT
TRBV7-8,TRBJ1-1,TRBD1,.,CASSFRDRARVNTEAFF,TGTGCCAGCAGCTTCCGGGACAGGGCCCGAGTGAACACTGAAGCTTTCTTT
TRBV30,TRBJ2-4,TRBD1,.,CAYYRTGGNIQYF,TGTGCCTACTATAGGACAGGGGGCAACATTCAGTACTTC
TRBV27,TRBJ1-6,TRBD1,.,CASKTGGPNSPLHF,TGTGCCAGCAAAACAGGGGGCCCAAATTCACCCCTCCACTTT
TRBV7-6,TRBJ2-1,TRBD2,.,CASSFGLAGGGGGNEQFF,TGTGCCAGCAGCTTTGGACTAGCGGGAGGAGGTGGAGGCAATGAGCAGTTCTTC
TRBV7-9,TRBJ2-1,TRBD1,.,CASRGTGNNEQFF,TGTGCCAGCAGGGGGACAGGAAACAATGAGCAGTTCTTC
TRBV15,TRBJ2-5,.,.,CATSRDEVAQYQETQYF,TGTGCCACCAGCAGAGATGAAGTAGCGCAGTACCAAGAGACCCAGTACTTC
TRBV5-6,TRBJ2-3,.,.,CASSLAGSDTQYF,TGTGCCAGCAGCTTGGCAGGGTCTGATACGCAGTATTTT
TRBV6-6,TRBJ2-7,.,.,CASSPSQGRLPFEQYF,TGTGCCAGCAGTCCATCGCAGGGGAGACTCCCTTTCGAGCAGTACTTC
TRBV29-1,TRBJ1-2,.,.,CSVEEGPGSYGYTF,TGCAGCGTTGAAGAAGGGCCGGGGAGCTATGGCTACACCTTC
TRBV7-6,TRBJ2-7,.,.,CASSPSRDAYEQYF,TGTGCCAGCAGCCCCTCCAGGGATGCCTACGAGCAGTACTTC
TRBV5-1,TRBJ2-3,.,.,CASSPALGPHTDTQYF,TGCGCCAGCTCCCCCGCTCTGGGCCCCCACACAGATACGCAGTATTTT
TRBV9,TRBJ2-7,.,.,CASSAGLTYEQYF,TGTGCCAGCAGCGCAGGACTAACCTACGAGCAGTACTTC
TRBV5-1,TRBJ1-5,.,.,CASSPSGNSNQPQHF,TGCGCCAGCAGCCCGTCAGGGAATAGCAATCAGCCCCAGCATTTT
TRBV10-3,TRBJ2-4,.,.,CAISDVGDKNIQYF,TGTGCCATCAGTGACGTGGGCGACAAAAACATTCAGTACTTC
TRBV25-1,TRBJ2-5,.,.,CASSVLGHLKETQYF,TGTGCCAGCAGTGTATTGGGACACCTGAAAGAGACCCAGTACTTC
TRBV19,TRBJ1-5,.,once,CASSDDRYSNQPQHF,TGTGCCAGTAGTGACGACAGGTATAGCAATCAGCCCCAGCATTTT
TRBV6-5,TRBJ1-4,TRBD1,.,CASRGGQGGEKLFF,TGTGCCAGCAGGGGCGGACAGGGCGGCGAAAAACTGTTTTTT
TRBV20-1,TRBJ1-2,.,.,CSASLSIQGSYGYTF,TGCAGTGCTAGTCTAAGCATCCAGGGCAGCTATGGCTACACCTTC
TRBV2,TRBJ2-5,TRBD2,.,CASSDPTGGETQYF,TGTGCCAGCAGTGACCCGACGGGGGGGGAGACCCAGTACTTC
TRBV12-3/TRBV12-4,TRBJ2-1,.,once,CASSLIPSEQFF,TGTGCCAGCAGTTTAATCCCGTCGGAGCAGTTCTTC
TRBV5-1,TRBJ2-3,TRBD2,.,CASSFEAGADTQYF,TGCGCCAGCAGCTTCGAGGCGGGGGCAGATACGCAGTATTTT
TRBV30,TRBJ1-5,.,.,CAWSARLFSNQPQHF,TGTGCCTGGAGTGCCAGGCTCTTCAGCAATCAGCCCCAGCATTTT
TRBV19,TRBJ2-3,TRBD2,.,CASSMWRGGFTDTQYF,TGTGCCAGTAGTATGTGGCGGGGGGGTTTCACAGATACGCAGTATTTT
TRBV19,TRBJ2-2,.,.,CASSIRIGELFF,TGTGCCAGTAGTATCAGAATCGGGGAGCTGTTTTTT
TRBV10-3,TRBJ1-5,TRBD1,.,CAISERTGDNQPQHF,TGTGCCATCAGTGAGAGGACAGGGGACAATCAGCCCCAGCATTTT
TRBV12-3/TRBV12-4,TRBJ2-5,.,.,CASGRGETQYF,TGTGCCAGCGGTAGGGGGGAGACCCAGTACTTC
TRBV29-1,TRBJ2-7,.,.,CSVENWRQGSYEQYF,TGCAGCGTTGAAAATTGGCGTCAGGGGTCCTACGAGCAGTACTTC
TRBV15,TRBJ1-2,TRBD1,.,CATSRGDRVKYGYTF,TGTGCCACCAGCAGAGGGGACAGGGTAAAATATGGCTACACCTTC
TRBV5-1,TRBJ2-2,TRBD1,once,CASSASFRDRVSTGELFF,TGCGCCAGCAGCGCTTCCTTCCGGGACAGGGTCTCCACCGGGGAGCTGTTTTTT